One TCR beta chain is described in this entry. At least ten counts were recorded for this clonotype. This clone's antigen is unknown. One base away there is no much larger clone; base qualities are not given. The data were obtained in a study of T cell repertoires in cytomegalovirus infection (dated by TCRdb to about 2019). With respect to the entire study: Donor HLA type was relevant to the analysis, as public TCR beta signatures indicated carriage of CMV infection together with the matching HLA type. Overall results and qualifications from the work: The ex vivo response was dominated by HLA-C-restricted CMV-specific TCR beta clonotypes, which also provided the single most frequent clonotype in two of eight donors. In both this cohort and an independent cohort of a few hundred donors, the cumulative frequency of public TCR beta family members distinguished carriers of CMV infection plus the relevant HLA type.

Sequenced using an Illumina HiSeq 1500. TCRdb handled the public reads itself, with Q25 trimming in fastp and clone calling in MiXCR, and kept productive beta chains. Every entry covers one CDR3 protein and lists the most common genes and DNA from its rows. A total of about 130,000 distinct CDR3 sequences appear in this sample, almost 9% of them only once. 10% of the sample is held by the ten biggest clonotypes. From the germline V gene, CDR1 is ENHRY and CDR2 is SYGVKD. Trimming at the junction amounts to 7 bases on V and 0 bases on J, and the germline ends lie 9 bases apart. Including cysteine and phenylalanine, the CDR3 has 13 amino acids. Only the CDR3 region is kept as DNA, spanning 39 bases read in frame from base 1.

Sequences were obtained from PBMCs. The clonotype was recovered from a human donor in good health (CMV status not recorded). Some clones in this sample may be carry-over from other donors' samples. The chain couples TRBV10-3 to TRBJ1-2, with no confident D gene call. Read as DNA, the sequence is TGTGCCATCAACGCCCGCTCTAACTATGGCTACACCTTC. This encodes CAINARSNYGYTF.